This TCR beta chain emerged from a study of T cell repertoires in cytomegalovirus infection (dated by TCRdb to about 2019). Concerning the study at large: The peptide stimulations were aimed at well-studied HLA-B-restricted epitopes as well as recently identified HLA-C-restricted CMV epitopes, whose presentation resists viral immunomodulation. Donor HLA type was relevant to the analysis, as public TCR beta signatures indicated carriage of CMV infection together with the matching HLA type.

Sequencing was performed on an Illumina HiSeq 1500. TCRdb redid the processing of the public reads, applying fastp at Q25 and MiXCR, and retained in-frame beta chains. Under each unique CDR3 protein, matching rows form one entry showing the most common genes and DNA. The sample has some 270,000 distinct CDR3 sequences on record, 20% to 25% of them singletons. The top ten clones comprise approximately 19% of the sample. The treatment or condition label of this sample denotes: in vitro stimulation with specific CMV peptide epitopes to enrich CMV-specific T cells. This clonotype was found a few times. No antigen is known for it. No clone much larger than this one lies a single base away; base qualities are absent. Beyond this particular receptor, the publication reports: In the ex vivo response, HLA-C-restricted CMV-specific TCR beta clonotypes were dominant, and in two of eight donors the single most frequent clonotype came from this HLA-C-restricted group. In both this cohort and an independent cohort of over 350 donors, the cumulative frequency of public TCR beta family members distinguished carriers of CMV infection plus the relevant HLA type.

From the cysteine through the phenylalanine, the CDR3 covers 15 amino acids. Of all the DNA, just the CDR3 is kept, 45 bases in frame from base 1. Clipping removes 6 bases from V and 5 bases from J, with 6 as the unmatched junction base count. The germline V gene (reference sequence) sets CDR1 to MNHEY and CDR2 to SMNVEV. The receptor comes from a human donor in good health (CMV status not recorded). Some clones in this sample may be carry-over from other donors' samples. The sample in question was cultured PBMCs, obtained from culture after CMV antigen stimulation. The chain uses TRBV27 and TRBJ2-1; 11 junctional bases match TRBD2. In nucleotides, the sequence is TGTGCCAGCAGCCTTGGTAGCGGGAGGGACAATGAGCAGTTCTTC. The translation is CASSLGSGRDNEQFF.